This T cell receptor beta chain was sequenced in a study of blood T cell repertoires in COVID-19. Germline assignment: CDR1 MNHEY and CDR2 SVGAGI. The CDR3 covers 13 residues. V dropped 11 bases and J dropped 1 base, with 14 bases sitting between them. Clones were read by immunoSEQ multiplex PCR, and TCRdb kept only the in-frame ones, dropping some. This sample has 98,000 or so clones; about three quarters occur once, and the top ten carry 1.5% to 2%. Material: peripheral blood. The sequence was obtained from a middle-aged woman with acute or convalescent COVID-19. The V and J genes are TRBV6-5 and TRBJ1-1, with a tentative D call TRBD1 (5 bases). CDR3 in amino acids: CASWQGTNTEAFF. The DNA for the CDR3 is TGTGCCTCTTGGCAGGGAACGAACACTGAAGCTTTCTTT.